The rows below give T cell receptor beta chains drawn from one sample of a study of vaccination and CD4 T cells after COVID-19. Antigen specificity for these receptors is unknown. MiXCR, run by TCRdb on the PCR reads, gives a single entry per CDR3 protein. The sample consists of under 25,000 distinct CDR3 sequences, 45% to 50% of them appearing once. Sequencing input: cultured CD4+ T cells from blood. The receptors stem from a human donor with COVID-19. CDR3s include the opening cysteine and the closing phenylalanine or tryptophan. A D gene is named only where the DNA matches it firmly. Size is omitted from some rows. Given values are once, few, many or a class for expanded clones.

clone_size: -
j_call: TRBJ1-5
v_call: TRBV20-1
d_call: -
cdr3_aa: CSARGKTAYSNQPQHF
cdr3_nt: TGCAGTGCTAGAGGCAAGACGGCCTATAGCAATCAGCCCCAGCATTTT

clone_size: few
j_call: TRBJ1-2
v_call: TRBV6-1
d_call: -
cdr3_aa: CASGNRVHGYTF
cdr3_nt: TGTGCCAGCGGGAACAGGGTCCATGGCTACACCTTC

clone_size: -
j_call: TRBJ1-5
v_call: TRBV20-1
d_call: -
cdr3_aa: CSARVGDRYQPQHF
cdr3_nt: TGCAGTGCTAGAGTTGGCGACAGATATCAGCCCCAGCATTTT

clone_size: -
j_call: TRBJ2-5
v_call: TRBV20-1
d_call: -
cdr3_aa: CSAGGTASQETQYF
cdr3_nt: TGCAGTGCTGGAGGGACAGCGTCTCAAGAGACCCAGTACTTC

clone_size: few
j_call: TRBJ2-3
v_call: TRBV6-2/TRBV6-3
d_call: TRBD2
cdr3_aa: CASSLPAGVSTDTQYF
cdr3_nt: TGTGCCAGCAGTTTGCCGGCGGGGGTGAGCACAGATACGCAGTATTTT

clone_size: -
j_call: TRBJ2-3
v_call: TRBV19
d_call: -
cdr3_aa: CASRPTTWGHTDTQYF
cdr3_nt: TGTGCCAGTAGACCAACCACCTGGGGCCACACAGATACGCAGTATTTT

clone_size: -
j_call: TRBJ2-3
v_call: TRBV6-1
d_call: TRBD1
cdr3_aa: CASRNGQGDRATDTQYF
cdr3_nt: TGTGCCAGCAGAAACGGACAGGGAGACAGAGCCACAGATACGCAGTATTTT

clone_size: -
j_call: TRBJ1-2
v_call: TRBV5-1
d_call: -
cdr3_aa: CASSLDGGRFDGYTF
cdr3_nt: TGCGCCAGCAGCTTGGACGGGGGGCGCTTCGATGGCTACACCTTC

clone_size: few
j_call: TRBJ2-1
v_call: TRBV7-2
d_call: -
cdr3_aa: CASSLGAGNNEQFF
cdr3_nt: TGTGCCAGCAGCTTAGGCGCGGGGAACAATGAGCAGTTCTTC

clone_size: once
j_call: TRBJ2-5
v_call: TRBV10-3
d_call: -
cdr3_aa: CAISEFRETQYF
cdr3_nt: TGTGCCATCAGTGAGTTTCGGGAGACCCAGTACTTC

clone_size: -
j_call: TRBJ2-3
v_call: TRBV19
d_call: -
cdr3_aa: CASSILGPSTDTQYF
cdr3_nt: TGTGCCAGTAGTATACTCGGGCCAAGCACAGATACGCAGTATTTT

clone_size: once
j_call: TRBJ2-1
v_call: TRBV27
d_call: -
cdr3_aa: CASSLRGNSYNEQFF
cdr3_nt: TGTGCCAGCAGTTTGCGGGGAAACTCCTACAATGAGCAGTTCTTC

clone_size: few
j_call: TRBJ2-2
v_call: TRBV30
d_call: -
cdr3_aa: CAWAANTGELFF
cdr3_nt: TGTGCCTGGGCAGCGAACACCGGGGAGCTGTTTTTT

clone_size: -
j_call: TRBJ1-2
v_call: TRBV24-1
d_call: TRBD1
cdr3_aa: CATSDDDRAYGYTF
cdr3_nt: TGTGCCACCAGTGATGATGACAGGGCCTATGGCTACACCTTC

clone_size: few
j_call: TRBJ2-2
v_call: TRBV2
d_call: TRBD2
cdr3_aa: CASGPNRASGGLGLFF
cdr3_nt: TGTGCCAGCGGCCCGAATAGGGCTAGCGGGGGCCTAGGGCTGTTTTTT

clone_size: few
j_call: TRBJ2-7
v_call: TRBV2
d_call: TRBD1
cdr3_aa: CASSPRGQISEQYF
cdr3_nt: TGTGCCAGCAGTCCCAGGGGACAGATTTCTGAGCAGTACTTC

clone_size: few
j_call: TRBJ1-6
v_call: TRBV20-1
d_call: TRBD1
cdr3_aa: CSALQGRSSPLHF
cdr3_nt: TGCAGTGCTCTACAGGGGAGGAGTTCACCCCTCCACTTT

clone_size: few
j_call: TRBJ2-2
v_call: TRBV7-6
d_call: -
cdr3_aa: CASSPAPGGHNTGELFF
cdr3_nt: TGTGCCAGCAGCCCGGCTCCCGGGGGGCATAACACCGGGGAGCTGTTTTTT

clone_size: -
j_call: TRBJ1-1
v_call: TRBV18
d_call: -
cdr3_aa: CASSSLPGQNTEAFF
cdr3_nt: TGTGCCAGCTCATCCCTACCGGGACAGAACACTGAAGCTTTCTTT

clone_size: -
j_call: TRBJ1-5
v_call: TRBV6-1
d_call: -
cdr3_aa: CASSGTQGIQPQHF
cdr3_nt: TGTGCCAGCAGTGGGACGCAGGGGATTCAGCCCCAGCATTTT

clone_size: -
j_call: TRBJ2-7
v_call: TRBV28
d_call: TRBD2
cdr3_aa: CASCLGGVYEQYF
cdr3_nt: TGTGCCAGCTGCCTCGGGGGGGTATACGAGCAGTACTTC

clone_size: -
j_call: TRBJ1-5
v_call: TRBV11-2
d_call: -
cdr3_aa: CASSFGRNQPQHF
cdr3_nt: TGTGCCAGCAGCTTTGGACGGAATCAGCCCCAGCATTTT

clone_size: -
j_call: TRBJ2-7
v_call: TRBV18
d_call: TRBD1
cdr3_aa: CASSPTGDVYYEQYF
cdr3_nt: TGTGCCAGCTCACCTACAGGGGACGTCTACTACGAGCAGTACTTC

clone_size: -
j_call: TRBJ1-1
v_call: TRBV7-2
d_call: -
cdr3_aa: CASSLKIEAFF
cdr3_nt: TGTGCCAGCAGTCTAAAAATTGAAGCTTTCTTT

clone_size: -
j_call: TRBJ1-1
v_call: TRBV6-5
d_call: -
cdr3_aa: CASSWGDVNTEAFF
cdr3_nt: TGTGCCAGCAGTTGGGGGGACGTGAACACTGAAGCTTTCTTT

clone_size: -
j_call: TRBJ1-6
v_call: TRBV30
d_call: -
cdr3_aa: CAWSAPGDSPLHF
cdr3_nt: TGTGCCTGGAGTGCGCCAGGGGATTCACCCCTCCACTTT

clone_size: -
j_call: TRBJ2-1
v_call: TRBV27
d_call: -
cdr3_aa: CASSFGAGAYNEQFF
cdr3_nt: TGTGCCAGCAGTTTTGGTGCCGGGGCCTACAATGAGCAGTTCTTC

clone_size: -
j_call: TRBJ1-1
v_call: TRBV18
d_call: -
cdr3_aa: CASSPRAPNTEAFF
cdr3_nt: TGTGCCAGCTCACCTAGGGCCCCGAACACTGAAGCTTTCTTT

clone_size: -
j_call: TRBJ1-1
v_call: TRBV6-1
d_call: -
cdr3_aa: CASSVGPNTEAFF
cdr3_nt: TGTGCCAGCAGTGTGGGCCCGAACACTGAAGCTTTCTTT

clone_size: -
j_call: TRBJ1-4
v_call: TRBV6-1
d_call: -
cdr3_aa: CASITGGGNEKLFF
cdr3_nt: TGTGCCAGCATAACAGGAGGGGGTAATGAAAAACTGTTTTTT

clone_size: -
j_call: TRBJ1-4
v_call: TRBV7-9
d_call: -
cdr3_aa: CASSLEPGDELFF
cdr3_nt: TGTGCCAGCAGCTTAGAACCCGGGGACGAACTGTTTTTT

clone_size: few
j_call: TRBJ1-2
v_call: TRBV5-1
d_call: -
cdr3_aa: CASSLDQTMGYTF
cdr3_nt: TGCGCCAGCAGCTTGGATCAGACTATGGGCTACACCTTC

clone_size: few
j_call: TRBJ1-5
v_call: TRBV19
d_call: TRBD1
cdr3_aa: CASSGNGQGSNQPQHF
cdr3_nt: TGTGCCAGTAGTGGTAACGGACAGGGCAGCAATCAGCCCCAGCATTTT

clone_size: -
j_call: TRBJ2-7
v_call: TRBV7-8
d_call: TRBD2
cdr3_aa: CASSQLAGGYEQYF
cdr3_nt: TGTGCCAGCAGCCAACTAGCGGGGGGCTACGAGCAGTACTTC

clone_size: few
j_call: TRBJ1-1
v_call: TRBV5-6
d_call: -
cdr3_aa: CASSLGGKGTEAFF
cdr3_nt: TGTGCCAGCAGCTTGGGGGGCAAAGGCACTGAAGCTTTCTTT

clone_size: -
j_call: TRBJ1-2
v_call: TRBV30
d_call: -
cdr3_aa: CAWNYATNYGYTF
cdr3_nt: TGTGCCTGGAACTATGCGACTAACTATGGCTACACCTTC

clone_size: -
j_call: TRBJ2-7
v_call: TRBV20-1
d_call: -
cdr3_aa: CSARRSRAGPFYEQYF
cdr3_nt: TGCAGTGCTAGAAGGTCTCGGGCGGGGCCCTTTTACGAGCAGTACTTC

clone_size: -
j_call: TRBJ1-5
v_call: TRBV6-1
d_call: -
cdr3_aa: CASRVGLNQPQHF
cdr3_nt: TGTGCCAGCAGAGTTGGGTTAAATCAGCCCCAGCATTTT

clone_size: once
j_call: TRBJ2-1
v_call: TRBV7-9
d_call: -
cdr3_aa: CASSALGYNEQFF
cdr3_nt: TGTGCCAGCAGCGCCCTCGGATACAATGAGCAGTTCTTC

clone_size: -
j_call: TRBJ2-7
v_call: TRBV7-9
d_call: TRBD2
cdr3_aa: CASSLAGGSSYEQYF
cdr3_nt: TGTGCCAGCAGCTTAGCGGGGGGGAGCTCCTACGAGCAGTACTTC

clone_size: -
j_call: TRBJ2-7
v_call: TRBV4-3
d_call: -
cdr3_aa: CASSQESLGSDEQYF
cdr3_nt: TGCGCCAGCAGCCAAGAGTCGCTAGGGTCCGACGAGCAGTACTTC

clone_size: -
j_call: TRBJ2-1
v_call: TRBV20-1
d_call: -
cdr3_aa: CSAPTGSSYNEQFF
cdr3_nt: TGCAGTGCTCCGACTGGGAGCTCCTACAATGAGCAGTTCTTC